This TCR beta chain was recorded in a study of T cell responses to AZD1222 COVID-19 vaccine. Broader study findings: Increased Spike-specific TCR breadth and depth were observed after two AZD1222 doses. CD4 TCRs linked to vaccination spanned spike, dominating at 160-218 and 743-854.

J lost 11 bases, V lost 2 bases, and 4 bases had no gene match. CDR1 SGHRS and CDR2 YFSETQ come from the germline V gene. The CDR3 loop spans 12 amino acids. On this clone: Its target is unknown.

Using immunoSEQ multiplex PCR, the repertoire was profiled, and TCRdb retains in-frame clones only, with some absent. The sample has some 140,000 clones, roughly nine tenths seen once. The rearrangement links TRBV5-1 to TRBJ2-1; 7 bases fit TRBD1. The sequenced sample was peripheral blood, obtained on day 0 of MenACWY control vaccination. This TCR was recovered from an adult in good health. The CDR3 bases are TGCGCCAGCAGCTTTACAGGGGATAAGCAGTTCTTC. Its translation is CASSFTGDKQFF. Full variable domain (outside the CDR3, taken from reference TRBV5-1 and TRBJ2-1): KAGVTQTPRYLIKTRGQQVTLSCSPISGHRSVSWYQQTPGQGLQFLFEYFSETQRNKGNFPGRFSGRQFSNSRSEMNVSTLELGDSALYLCASSFTGDKQFFGPGTRLTVL.